These T cell receptor beta chains were read from a single sample in a study of vaccination effects on CD4 cells after COVID-19. Their antigen targets remain unknown. The repertoire was sequenced with immunoSEQ multiplex PCR; TCRdb's copy has only in-frame clones and lacks some. The profile covers about 79,000 clones, with about 74% appearing a single time and about 1.7% taken by the ten largest. The specimen was CD4+ T cells from PBMCs cultured with HCoV-229E spike peptides, collected before COVID-19 vaccination. These receptors were taken from a human donor who received a COVID-19 vaccine. CDR3s include the opening cysteine and the closing phenylalanine or tryptophan. Each record gives: CDR3 DNA, CDR3 protein, D gene, V gene, J gene, clone size. The D gene is left open where the match is weak. The listing skips clone size in some rows; elsewhere it reads once, few, many or a size class.

TGTGCCAGCAGCAAAGGTATGAGGAGGGACGGTTTATTTTATGGCTACACCTTC	CASSKGMRRDGLFYGYTF	NA	TRBV21-1	TRBJ1-2	NA
TGCGCCAGCAGCTTGGAAAGGGGGACCTGGGGGGAGACCCAGTACTTC	CASSLERGTWGETQYF	NA	TRBV5-1	TRBJ2-5	once
TGTGCCAGCAGGCGAACCGGGACAGGGGATCGTGGCTACACCTTC	CASRRTGTGDRGYTF	TRBD1	TRBV7-9	TRBJ1-2	NA
TGTGCCAGCAGTTACTCGAACATGGATTTTCTTTATGGCTACACCTTC	CASSYSNMDFLYGYTF	NA	TRBV6-2/TRBV6-3	TRBJ1-2	NA
TGTGCCAGCAGCGTTCTCGGTATCCAAGAGACCCAGTACTTC	CASSVLGIQETQYF	NA	TRBV5-5	TRBJ2-5	NA
TGCGCCAGCAGCTTGGAGAATGTAGCAGGAGCTAACTATGGCTACACCTTC	CASSLENVAGANYGYTF	NA	TRBV5-1	TRBJ1-2	NA
TGTGCCAGTAGAAACAGGGGGCCTAACTATGGCTACACCTTC	CASRNRGPNYGYTF	TRBD1	TRBV19	TRBJ1-2	NA
TGTGCCAGCTCCAGGGGAGGGACTGAAGCTTTCTTT	CASSRGGTEAFF	NA	TRBV18	TRBJ1-1	NA
TGTGCCAGTAGGTCGCTAGTAGGCTACACCTTC	CASRSLVGYTF	NA	TRBV19	TRBJ1-2	NA
TGCGCCAGCAGAACAAAGGACAGGGATGGATTCCCGCCCCAGCATTTT	CASRTKDRDGFPPQHF	TRBD1	TRBV10-1	TRBJ1-5	few
TGTGCCAGCAGTCTCACCCCGGGTAGGGGAGGGTATCAGCCCCAGCATTTT	CASSLTPGRGGYQPQHF	NA	TRBV6-6	TRBJ1-5	NA
TGTGCCAGCACCCCCTTTTGGGGGAACAATCAGCCCCAGCATTTT	CASTPFWGNNQPQHF	NA	TRBV7-8	TRBJ1-5	NA
TGTGCCACCAGCAGAGAGCCTAGCGGGGGGAGGAAGACCCAGTACTTC	CATSREPSGGRKTQYF	TRBD2	TRBV15	TRBJ2-5	NA
TGTGCCAGCAGTGACAAACGGACGGCCACCGGGGAGCTGTTTTTT	CASSDKRTATGELFF	NA	TRBV6-4	TRBJ2-2	few
TGTGCCAGTAGTCTAGACGTTGGGGGAATTAAAAACATTCAGTACTTC	CASSLDVGGIKNIQYF	NA	TRBV19	TRBJ2-4	NA
TGTGCCATCGGGGGGGGCCTATCGGAGCAGTTCTTC	CAIGGGLSEQFF	NA	TRBV10-3	TRBJ2-1	NA
TGCGCCAGCAGCCAAGAACTGTTAGGCGTTCAGCCCCAGCATTTT	CASSQELLGVQPQHF	NA	TRBV4-3	TRBJ1-5	NA
TGTGCCAGCAGCCTGACCAGCACAGATACGCAGTATTTT	CASSLTSTDTQYF	NA	TRBV5-4	TRBJ2-3	once
TGTGCCAGTAGCCTGGGGGGGTTCTCTGGAAACACCATATATTTT	CASSLGGFSGNTIYF	NA	TRBV19	TRBJ1-3	NA
TGCGCCAGCAGCTTGTTAGGACAGGGGTTGAACACTGAAGCTTTCTTT	CASSLLGQGLNTEAFF	TRBD1	TRBV5-1	TRBJ1-1	once
TGTGCCAGCAGTGGGACCATTTTAGAGCCTAACTATGGCTACACCTTC	CASSGTILEPNYGYTF	NA	TRBV28	TRBJ1-2	NA
TGTGCCTGGAGTGTAGTCAGGGCCACCGGGGAGCTGTTTTTT	CAWSVVRATGELFF	NA	TRBV30	TRBJ2-2	NA
TGTGCCAGCCACCGGGGGGGATCGGGACAGCCCCAGCATTTT	CASHRGGSGQPQHF	NA	TRBV2	TRBJ1-5	once
TGCGCCAGCAGCTTGGTCTCAGATACGCAGTATTTT	CASSLVSDTQYF	NA	TRBV5-1	TRBJ2-3	NA
TGTGCCAGCAGTTTCTCCATGGAACAGAGCACCGGGGAGCTGTTTTTT	CASSFSMEQSTGELFF	NA	TRBV28	TRBJ2-2	NA
TGTGCCAGCAGCATTTTGTCGGGGCCAAATCAGCCCCAGCATTTT	CASSILSGPNQPQHF	NA	TRBV7-2	TRBJ1-5	NA
TGTGCCAGCAGCCCGGACAGGGGTAATGAAAAACTGTTTTTT	CASSPDRGNEKLFF	TRBD1	TRBV7-2	TRBJ1-4	NA
TGCGCCAGCAGCCAAGCGGACGGGACGGGTGGCTACACCTTC	CASSQADGTGGYTF	NA	TRBV4-3	TRBJ1-2	NA
TGTGCCAGCAGTGACATAAACACTGAAGCTTTCTTT	CASSDINTEAFF	NA	TRBV12-3/TRBV12-4	TRBJ1-1	once
TGTGCCAGCAGTTATAAGGGCGGAGGCACTGAAGCTTTCTTT	CASSYKGGGTEAFF	NA	TRBV6-6	TRBJ1-1	NA
TGTGCCAGCAGCGGGGAGGTTGGGGCGGTTGGCTACACCTTC	CASSGEVGAVGYTF	NA	TRBV9	TRBJ1-2	NA
TGTGCCAGCAGTACCCATCGGGGAAGAACAGATACGCAGTATTTT	CASSTHRGRTDTQYF	NA	TRBV6-5	TRBJ2-3	NA
TGTGCCAGTAGTATCGCGGACAGGGGGTGGACCAAAGAGACCCAGTACTTC	CASSIADRGWTKETQYF	TRBD1	TRBV19	TRBJ2-5	NA